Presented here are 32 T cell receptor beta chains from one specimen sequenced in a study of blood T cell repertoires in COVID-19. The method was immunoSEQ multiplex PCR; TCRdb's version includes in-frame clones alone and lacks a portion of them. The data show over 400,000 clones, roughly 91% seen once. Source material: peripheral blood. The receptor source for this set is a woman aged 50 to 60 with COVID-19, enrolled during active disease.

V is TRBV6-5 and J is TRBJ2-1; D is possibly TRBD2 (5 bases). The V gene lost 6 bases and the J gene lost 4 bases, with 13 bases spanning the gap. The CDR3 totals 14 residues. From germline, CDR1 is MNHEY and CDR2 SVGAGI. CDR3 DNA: TGTGCCAGCAGGACCGGGGATCAATACAATGAGCAGTTCTTC. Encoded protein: CASRTGDQYNEQFF.

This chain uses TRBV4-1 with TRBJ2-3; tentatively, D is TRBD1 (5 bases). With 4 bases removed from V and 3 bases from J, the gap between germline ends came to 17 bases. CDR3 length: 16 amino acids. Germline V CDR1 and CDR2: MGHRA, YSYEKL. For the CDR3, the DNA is TGCGCCAGCAGCCCCCAGGGCAGGGAATCAACAGATACGCAGTATTTT. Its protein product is CASSPQGRESTDTQYF.

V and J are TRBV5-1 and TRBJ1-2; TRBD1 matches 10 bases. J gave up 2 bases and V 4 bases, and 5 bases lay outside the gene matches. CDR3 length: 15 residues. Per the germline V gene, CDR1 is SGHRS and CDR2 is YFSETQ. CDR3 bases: TGCGCCAGCAGCCCGGGACAGGGGTTCAACTATGGCTACACCTTC. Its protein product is CASSPGQGFNYGYTF.

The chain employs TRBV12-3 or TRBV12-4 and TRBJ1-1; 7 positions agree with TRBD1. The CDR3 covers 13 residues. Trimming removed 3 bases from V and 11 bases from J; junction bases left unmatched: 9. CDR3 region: CASSFSSGTVAFF. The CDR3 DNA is TGTGCCAGCAGTTTCTCTTCCGGGACAGTGGCTTTCTTT.

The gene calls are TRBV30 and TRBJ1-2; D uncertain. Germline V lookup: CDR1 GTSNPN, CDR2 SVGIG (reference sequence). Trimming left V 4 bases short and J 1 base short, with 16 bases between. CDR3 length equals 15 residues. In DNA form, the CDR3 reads TGTGCCTGGACTATCGGTGAGGGAGGTAACTATGGCTACACCTTC. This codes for CAWTIGEGGNYGYTF.

The CDR3 region is CASSAGPNSNYGYTF. In nucleotides, the CDR3 is TGTGCCAGCAGTGCAGGGCCTAACTCTAACTATGGCTACACCTTC. The V call is TRBV6-1, the J call TRBJ1-2; the D gene is possibly TRBD1 (5 bases). The germline V gene encodes CDR1 MNHNS and CDR2 SASEGT. This CDR3 contains 15 residues. V lost 4 bases and J lost 0, with 12 bases in between.

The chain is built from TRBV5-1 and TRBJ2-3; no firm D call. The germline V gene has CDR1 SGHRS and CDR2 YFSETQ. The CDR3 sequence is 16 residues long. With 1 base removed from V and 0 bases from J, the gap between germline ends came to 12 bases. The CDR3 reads CASSLYRGSSTDTQYF. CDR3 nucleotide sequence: TGCGCCAGCAGCTTGTATCGCGGATCTAGCACAGATACGCAGTATTTT.

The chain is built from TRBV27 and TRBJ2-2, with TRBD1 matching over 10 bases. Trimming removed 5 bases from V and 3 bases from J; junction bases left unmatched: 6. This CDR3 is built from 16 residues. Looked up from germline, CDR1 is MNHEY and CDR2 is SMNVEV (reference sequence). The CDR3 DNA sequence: TGTGCCAGCAGTCAATCCGGGACAGGGGACACCGGGGAGCTGTTTTTT. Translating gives CASSQSGTGDTGELFF.

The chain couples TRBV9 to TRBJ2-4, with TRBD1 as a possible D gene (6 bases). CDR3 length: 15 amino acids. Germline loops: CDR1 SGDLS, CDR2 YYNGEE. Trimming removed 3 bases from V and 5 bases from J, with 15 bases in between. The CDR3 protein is CASSASGVGENIQYF. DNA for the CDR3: TGTGCCAGCAGCGCCTCAGGGGTTGGGGAAAACATTCAGTACTTC.

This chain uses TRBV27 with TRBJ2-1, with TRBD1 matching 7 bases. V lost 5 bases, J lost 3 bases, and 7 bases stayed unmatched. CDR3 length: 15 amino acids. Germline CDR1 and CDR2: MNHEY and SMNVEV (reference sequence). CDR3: CASSEGQRGYNEQFF. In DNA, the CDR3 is TGTGCCAGCAGTGAGGGACAGCGTGGCTACAATGAGCAGTTCTTC.

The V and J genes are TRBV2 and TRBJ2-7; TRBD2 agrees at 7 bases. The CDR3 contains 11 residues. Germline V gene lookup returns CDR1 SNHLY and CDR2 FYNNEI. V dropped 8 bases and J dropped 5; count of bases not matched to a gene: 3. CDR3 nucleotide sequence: TGTGCCAGCGGGCGGGGGAACGAGCAGTACTTC. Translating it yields CASGRGNEQYF. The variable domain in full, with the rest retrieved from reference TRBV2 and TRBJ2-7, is EPEVTQTPSHQVTQMGQEVILRCVPISNHLYFYWYRQILGQKVEFLVSFYNNEISEKSEIFDDQFSVERPDGSNFTLKIRSTKLEDSAMYFCASGRGNEQYFGPGTRLTVT.

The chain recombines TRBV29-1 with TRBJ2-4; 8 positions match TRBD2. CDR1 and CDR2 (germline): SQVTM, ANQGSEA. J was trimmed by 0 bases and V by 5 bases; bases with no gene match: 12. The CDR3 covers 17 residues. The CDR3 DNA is TGCAGCGTTCTACGGGGGGGCGGAAAAGTAGCCAAAAACATTCAGTACTTC. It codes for CSVLRGGGKVAKNIQYF.

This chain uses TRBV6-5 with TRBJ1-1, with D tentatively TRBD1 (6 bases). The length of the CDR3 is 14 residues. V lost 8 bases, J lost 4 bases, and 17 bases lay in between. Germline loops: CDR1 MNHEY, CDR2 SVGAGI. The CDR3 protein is CASGTFRGGTEAFF. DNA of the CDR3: TGTGCCAGCGGCACGTTCAGGGGCGGCACTGAAGCTTTCTTT.

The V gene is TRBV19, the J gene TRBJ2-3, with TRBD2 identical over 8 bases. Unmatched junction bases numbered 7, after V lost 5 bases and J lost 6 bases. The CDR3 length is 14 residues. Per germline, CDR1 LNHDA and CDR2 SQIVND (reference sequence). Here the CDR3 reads CASSGRGGPDTQYF. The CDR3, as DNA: TGTGCCAGTAGTGGCCGGGGGGGGCCCGATACGCAGTATTTT.

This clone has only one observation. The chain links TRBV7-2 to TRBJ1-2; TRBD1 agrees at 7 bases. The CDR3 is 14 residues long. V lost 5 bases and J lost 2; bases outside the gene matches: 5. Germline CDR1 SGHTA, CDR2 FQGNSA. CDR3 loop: CASSPPGQNYGYTF. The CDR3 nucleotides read TGTGCCAGCAGCCCTCCGGGACAGAACTATGGCTACACCTTC.

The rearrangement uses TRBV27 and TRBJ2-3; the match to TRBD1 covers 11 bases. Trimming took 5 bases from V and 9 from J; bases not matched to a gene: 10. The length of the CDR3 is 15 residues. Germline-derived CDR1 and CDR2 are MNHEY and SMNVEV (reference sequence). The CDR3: CASSPGQGGEGTQYF. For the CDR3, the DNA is TGTGCCAGCAGTCCGGGACAGGGGGGTGAAGGAACGCAGTATTTT.

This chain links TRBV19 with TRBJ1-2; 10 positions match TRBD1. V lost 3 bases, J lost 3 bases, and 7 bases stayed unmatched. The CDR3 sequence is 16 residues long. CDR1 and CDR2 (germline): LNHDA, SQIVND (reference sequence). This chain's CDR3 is CASSIVSGTGDYGYTF. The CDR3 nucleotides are TGTGCCAGTAGTATTGTCTCCGGGACAGGGGACTATGGCTACACCTTC.

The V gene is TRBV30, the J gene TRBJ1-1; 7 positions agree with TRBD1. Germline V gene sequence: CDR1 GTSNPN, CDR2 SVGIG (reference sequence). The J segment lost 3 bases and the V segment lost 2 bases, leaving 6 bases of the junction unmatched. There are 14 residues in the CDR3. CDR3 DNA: TGTGCCTGGAGTAGAAGCAGGGGGGACACTGAAGCTTTCTTT. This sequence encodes CAWSRSRGDTEAFF.

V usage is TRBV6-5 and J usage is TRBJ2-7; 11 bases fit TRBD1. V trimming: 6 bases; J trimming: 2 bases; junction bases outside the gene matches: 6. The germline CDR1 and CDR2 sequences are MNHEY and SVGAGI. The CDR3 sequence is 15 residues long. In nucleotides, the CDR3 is TGTGCCAGCAGCCCAGGACAGGGGGCGGCCTACGAGCAGTACTTC. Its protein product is CASSPGQGAAYEQYF.

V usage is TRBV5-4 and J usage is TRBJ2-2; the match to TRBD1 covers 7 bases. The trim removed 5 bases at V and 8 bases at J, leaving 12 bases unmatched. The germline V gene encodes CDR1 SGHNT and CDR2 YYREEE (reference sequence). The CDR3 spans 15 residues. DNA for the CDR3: TGTGCCAGCAGTTTTTACGGGACAGCGACTGGGGAGCTGTTTTTT. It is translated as CASSFYGTATGELFF.

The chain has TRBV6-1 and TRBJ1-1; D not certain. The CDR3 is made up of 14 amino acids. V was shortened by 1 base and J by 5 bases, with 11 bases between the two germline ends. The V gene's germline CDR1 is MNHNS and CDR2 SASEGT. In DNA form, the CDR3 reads TGTGCCAGCAGTGAAGTATGGAGGAGGACTGAAGCTTTCTTT. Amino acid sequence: CASSEVWRRTEAFF.

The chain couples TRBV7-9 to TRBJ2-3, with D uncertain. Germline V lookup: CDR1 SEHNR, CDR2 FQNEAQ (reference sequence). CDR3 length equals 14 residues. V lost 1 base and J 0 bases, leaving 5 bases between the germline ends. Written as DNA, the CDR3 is TGTGCCAGCAGCTTAGTGTCTAGCACAGATACGCAGTATTTT. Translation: CASSLVSSTDTQYF.

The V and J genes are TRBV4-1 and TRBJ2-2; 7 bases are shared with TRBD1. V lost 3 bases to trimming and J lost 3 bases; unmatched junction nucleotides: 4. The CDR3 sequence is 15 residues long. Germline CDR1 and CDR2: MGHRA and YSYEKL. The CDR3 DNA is TGCGCCAGCAGCCACTCTCAGGGGGACACCGGGGAGCTGTTTTTT. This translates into CASSHSQGDTGELFF.

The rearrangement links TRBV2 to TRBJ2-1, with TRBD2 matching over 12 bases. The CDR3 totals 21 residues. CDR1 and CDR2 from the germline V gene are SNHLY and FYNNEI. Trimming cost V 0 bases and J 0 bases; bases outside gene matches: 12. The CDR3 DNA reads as TGTGCCAGCAGTGAAGCTTCTCCGGGACTAGCGGGTTTCTCCTCCTACAATGAGCAGTTCTTC. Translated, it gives CASSEASPGLAGFSSYNEQFF.

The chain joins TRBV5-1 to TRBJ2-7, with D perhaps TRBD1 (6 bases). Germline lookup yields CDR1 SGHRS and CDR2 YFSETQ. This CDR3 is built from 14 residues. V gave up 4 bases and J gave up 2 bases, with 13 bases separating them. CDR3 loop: CASSATGPPYEQYF. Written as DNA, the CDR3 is TGCGCCAGCAGCGCGACAGGTCCACCCTACGAGCAGTACTTC. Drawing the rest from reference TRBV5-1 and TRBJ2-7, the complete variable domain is KAGVTQTPRYLIKTRGQQVTLSCSPISGHRSVSWYQQTPGQGLQFLFEYFSETQRNKGNFPGRFSGRQFSNSRSEMNVSTLELGDSALYLCASSATGPPYEQYFGPGTRLTVT.

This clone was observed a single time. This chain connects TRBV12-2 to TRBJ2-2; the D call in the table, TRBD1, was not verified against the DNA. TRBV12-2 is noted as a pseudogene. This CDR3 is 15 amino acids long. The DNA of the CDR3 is TGTGCAAGTCGCTTTTTACAGGATAGTACCGGGGAGCTGTTTTTT. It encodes CASRFLQDSTGELFF.

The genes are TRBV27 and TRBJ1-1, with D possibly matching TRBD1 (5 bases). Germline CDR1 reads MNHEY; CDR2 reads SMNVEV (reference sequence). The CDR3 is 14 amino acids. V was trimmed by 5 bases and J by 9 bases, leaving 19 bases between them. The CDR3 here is CASSTRPGALKAFF. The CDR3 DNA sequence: TGTGCCAGCAGTACCCGACCTGGGGCTCTTAAAGCTTTCTTT.

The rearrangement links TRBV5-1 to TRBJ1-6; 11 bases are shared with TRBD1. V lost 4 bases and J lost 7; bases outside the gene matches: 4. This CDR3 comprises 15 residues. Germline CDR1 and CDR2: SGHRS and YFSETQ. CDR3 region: CASSHGTGGNSPLHF. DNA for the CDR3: TGCGCCAGCAGCCATGGGACAGGGGGGAATTCACCCCTCCACTTT.

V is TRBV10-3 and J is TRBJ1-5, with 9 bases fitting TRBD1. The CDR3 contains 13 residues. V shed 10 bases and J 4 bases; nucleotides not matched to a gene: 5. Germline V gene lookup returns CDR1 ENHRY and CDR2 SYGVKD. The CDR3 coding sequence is TGTGCCACAAATGGACAGGGGAATCAGCCCCAGCATTTT. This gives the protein CATNGQGNQPQHF.

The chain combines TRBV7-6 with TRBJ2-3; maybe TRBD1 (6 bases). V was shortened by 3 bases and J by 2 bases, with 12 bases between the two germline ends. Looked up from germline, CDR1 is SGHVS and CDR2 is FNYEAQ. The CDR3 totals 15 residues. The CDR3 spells CASSFQGTPTDTQYF. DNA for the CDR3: TGTGCCAGCAGCTTCCAGGGGACGCCCACAGATACGCAGTATTTT.

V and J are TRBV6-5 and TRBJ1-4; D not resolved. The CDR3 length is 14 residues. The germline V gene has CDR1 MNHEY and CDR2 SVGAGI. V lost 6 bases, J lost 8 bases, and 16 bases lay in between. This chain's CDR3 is CASSSKWEVEKLFF. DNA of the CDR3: TGTGCCAGCAGCTCCAAGTGGGAGGTCGAAAAACTGTTTTTT.

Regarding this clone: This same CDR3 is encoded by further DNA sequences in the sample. The CDR3 sequence is CASSPRQDTEAFF. DNA of the CDR3: TGTGCCAGCTCACCCAGACAGGACACTGAAGCTTTCTTT. The V gene is TRBV18, the J gene TRBJ1-1; possibly TRBD1 for D (6 bases). CDR1 and CDR2 (germline): KGHSH, LQKENI. The CDR3 totals 13 residues. Deletions cut 3 bases from V and 3 bases from J, with 8 bases between.